Below, 14 T cell receptor beta chains from the same sample are listed, as sequenced in a study of CD8+ T cells in alopecia areata. Sequencing templates came from extracted RNA that was reverse transcribed into cDNA. Method: immunoSEQ multiplex PCR; TCRdb's copy keeps in-frame clones and lacks some. The sample has roughly 60,000 clones; roughly 45% are singletons. The specimen sequenced was NKG2D-low CD8+ T cells sorted from blood. Every receptor here comes from a human donor with alopecia areata.

This clone has more than one count but fewer than ten. The rearrangement uses TRBV7-2 and TRBJ2-7; 10 bases match TRBD2. V trimming: 5 bases; J trimming: 5 bases; junction bases outside the gene matches: 9. The germline V gene encodes CDR1 SGHTA and CDR2 FQGNSA. This CDR3 comprises 15 residues. CDR3: CASSLDSLAGNEQYF. The CDR3 coding sequence is TGTGCCAGCAGCCTTGACTCACTAGCGGGAAACGAGCAGTACTTC.

This clone was counted a few times. V is TRBV7-9 and J is TRBJ1-2; no clear D gene. CDR3 length equals 15 residues. CDR1 and CDR2 from the germline V gene are SEHNR and FQNEAQ (reference sequence). The V end lost 5 bases, the J end lost 3 bases, and 16 bases lay between the germline ends. CDR3 amino acids: CASSAVYSGDYGYTF. CDR3 sequence (DNA): TGTGCCAGCAGCGCCGTCTACTCAGGCGACTATGGCTACACCTTC.

The rearrangement joins TRBV29-1 to TRBJ2-5; D is possibly TRBD2 (6 bases). Trimming took 7 bases from V and 5 from J, leaving 29 bases between them. Per the germline V gene, CDR1 is SQVTM and CDR2 is ANQGSEA. This CDR3 region has 17 residues. DNA for the CDR3: TGCAGCGCCGGATGGGCGGACCCAGGGAGGAGCGGGGAGACCCAGTACTTC. Translation gives CSAGWADPGRSGETQYF.

This rearrangement joins TRBV29-1 to TRBJ2-5; D is unresolved. CDR3 size: 12 residues. V lost 4 bases and J 7 bases, leaving 13 bases between the germline ends. Germline V gene sequence: CDR1 SQVTM, CDR2 ANQGSEA. The CDR3 sequence: CSVVGEFGTQYF. Here the CDR3 DNA reads TGCAGCGTTGTTGGCGAGTTCGGGACCCAGTACTTC.

V usage is TRBV4-3 and J usage is TRBJ2-2; D is possibly TRBD1 or TRBD2 (5 bases each). Trimming stripped 1 base from V and 4 bases from J, with 13 bases between. The V gene's germline CDR1 is LGHNA and CDR2 YSLEER. This CDR3 has 16 amino acids. CDR3 DNA sequence: TGCGCCAGCAGCCAAGGGGCCCGGGACCCCACCGGGGAGCTGTTTTTT. This gives the protein CASSQGARDPTGELFF.

The CDR3 reads CASSQRLAGRGTDTQYF. The CDR3 coding sequence is TGCGCCAGCAGCCAAAGACTAGCGGGTCGAGGCACAGATACGCAGTATTTT. The J gene is TRBJ2-3, the V gene TRBV4-3; 10 bases match TRBD2. The germline V gene has CDR1 LGHNA and CDR2 YSLEER. Unmatched junction bases numbered 6, after V lost 2 bases and J lost 1 base. The CDR3 covers 17 residues.

This sequence joins TRBV4-1 and TRBJ2-1, with 9 bases aligning to TRBD1. The ends lost 1 base at V and 5 bases at J; junction bases unmatched: 6. The CDR3 runs to 16 residues. The V gene's germline CDR1 is MGHRA and CDR2 YSYEKL. The CDR3 region has the DNA TGCGCCAGCAGCCAAGTGGACAGGGGTGGTCACAATGAGCAGTTCTTC. Protein sequence: CASSQVDRGGHNEQFF.

The rearrangement joins TRBV19 to TRBJ1-5, with no clear D. From germline, CDR1 is LNHDA and CDR2 SQIVND (reference sequence). V was cut by 6 bases and J by 7 bases, with 13 bases left in between. The CDR3 loop spans 13 amino acids. The CDR3 DNA reads TGTGCCAGTAGCCCCGTCTTGGGGCAGCCCCAGCATTTT. It yields the protein CASSPVLGQPQHF.

The chain has TRBV30 and TRBJ2-1; 7 nucleotides agree with TRBD1. The CDR3 extends over 13 amino acids. V dropped 3 bases and J dropped 10; count of bases not matched to a gene: 9. Germline V lookup: CDR1 GTSNPN, CDR2 SVGIG (reference sequence). The CDR3 reads CAWSDITGAEQFF. The DNA for the CDR3 is TGTGCCTGGAGCGACATTACAGGGGCGGAGCAGTTCTTC.

The rearrangement links TRBV29-1 to TRBJ2-7; possible D gene TRBD2, 5 bases. The V gene lost 1 base and the J gene lost 5 bases, with 12 bases spanning the gap. Germline V gives CDR1 SQVTM, CDR2 ANQGSEA. There are 13 residues in the CDR3. CDR3 sequence: CSVEAEEVDEQYF. CDR3 DNA: TGCAGCGTTGAAGCCGAGGAGGTCGACGAGCAGTACTTC.

The chain links TRBV5-1 to TRBJ2-7, with 10 bases that match TRBD1. The CDR3 consists of 14 residues. Germline V gene lookup returns CDR1 SGHRS and CDR2 YFSETQ. V dropped 4 bases and J dropped 4; count of bases not matched to a gene: 5. CDR3 residues: CASSLGQGQYEQYF. DNA of the CDR3: TGCGCCAGCAGCCTGGGACAGGGGCAGTACGAGCAGTACTTC.

This clone has only a few counts. The rearrangement links TRBV4-1 to TRBJ2-2; possible D gene TRBD1, 6 bases. Germline V lookup: CDR1 MGHRA, CDR2 YSYEKL. V lost 3 bases and J 4 bases, leaving 9 bases between the germline ends. The CDR3 loop spans 14 amino acids. In nucleotides, the CDR3 is TGCGCCAGCAGCCACCCGACAGGCACCGGGGAGCTGTTTTTT. It translates to CASSHPTGTGELFF.

The rearrangement links TRBV4-3 to TRBJ1-1, with D possibly being TRBD1 (5 bases). Trimming cost V 2 bases and J 8 bases, with 6 bases left between them. This CDR3 spans 11 amino acids. Germline CDR1 is LGHNA and CDR2 is YSLEER. The CDR3 nucleotides read TGCGCCAGCAGCCAACGGGGGGAAGCTTTCTTT. Translating gives CASSQRGEAFF.

The V call is TRBV28, the J call TRBJ2-3, with 11 positions matching TRBD2. This CDR3 contains 16 residues. The junction had 5 bases not matched to a gene; V was cut back by 6 bases and J by 0 bases. Per the germline V gene, CDR1 is MDHEN and CDR2 is SYDVKM. The CDR3 region is CASSLIAGGSTDTQYF. CDR3 in DNA: TGTGCCAGCAGCCTCATAGCGGGAGGGAGCACAGATACGCAGTATTTT.